Listed below are T cell receptor beta chains from one sample, sequenced in a study of cytomegalovirus exposure and HLA in healthy donors. Assay used: immunoSEQ multiplex PCR; TCRdb lists only in-frame clones, some missing. The repertoire holds 150,000 to 200,000 clones, with 87% as singletons. Material for sequencing was PBMCs. These receptors all come from a boy younger than 10 in good health and CMV-seronegative. Both conserved end residues are part of each CDR3. A D gene is named only where the DNA matches it firmly. Clone size is not always given. Where it is, it says once, few, many or a class for expanded clones.

V gene	J gene	clone size	D gene	CDR3 DNA	CDR3 protein
TRBV6-6	TRBJ1-5	NA	NA	TGTGCCAGCAGTGACGACAGCCGCAATCAGCCCCAGCATTTT	CASSDDSRNQPQHF
TRBV29-1	TRBJ1-1	NA	NA	TGCAGCGTTCGACAAGTTGTGAACACTGAAGCTTTCTTT	CSVRQVVNTEAFF
TRBV6-1	TRBJ1-1	NA	TRBD1	TGTGCCAGCAGTGACCCCAGGGGGGCCAACACTGAAGCTTTCTTT	CASSDPRGANTEAFF
TRBV6-1	TRBJ1-5	NA	NA	TGTGCCAGCAGTGAAATCGCAGCACAGGGCGGGCAGCCCCAGCATTTT	CASSEIAAQGGQPQHF
TRBV5-1	TRBJ2-3	NA	NA	TGCGCCAGCAGAACCTCGGACTACTGGACAGATACGCAGTATTTT	CASRTSDYWTDTQYF
TRBV13	TRBJ2-1	NA	TRBD2	TGTGCCAGCAGCTCGATAGGTACGGGAGCGGGGTCCTACAATGAGCAGTTCTTC	CASSSIGTGAGSYNEQFF
TRBV30	TRBJ1-2	NA	NA	TGTGCCTGGACCCGGGACAACAGAGCGTATGGCTACACCTTC	CAWTRDNRAYGYTF
TRBV6-6	TRBJ2-3	NA	TRBD2	TGTGCCAGCAGTTACTCGAATGCGGGAGTAATAGATACGCAGTATTTT	CASSYSNAGVIDTQYF
TRBV6-6	TRBJ1-1	NA	TRBD1	TGTGCCAGCAGTTACACGCCAGGGGGTACTGAAGCTTTCTTT	CASSYTPGGTEAFF
TRBV7-9	TRBJ2-7	NA	TRBD1	TGTGCCAGCAGCTCGGGACAGGGGGCCAACGAGCAGTACTTC	CASSSGQGANEQYF
TRBV5-6	TRBJ1-2	once	TRBD1	TGTGCCAGCAGCTTAGACCTTACAGGGGGCGATGTCTATGGCTACACCTTC	CASSLDLTGGDVYGYTF
TRBV6-1	TRBJ2-1	NA	TRBD2	TGTGCCAGCAGTGAATTCATCGGCGGGAGGGCCGCGGGTGAGCAGTTCTTC	CASSEFIGGRAAGEQFF
TRBV5-1	TRBJ2-1	NA	NA	TGCGCCAGCAGCTTGGATCTAGGGGGAGTTCAGTTCTTC	CASSLDLGGVQFF
TRBV5-4	TRBJ2-7	NA	TRBD1	TGTGCCAGCAGAGGGGACAGCTTCTACGAGCAGTACTTC	CASRGDSFYEQYF
TRBV18	TRBJ1-5	once	NA	TGTGCCAGCTCACCCGGACAGAGCAATCAGCCCCAGCATTTT	CASSPGQSNQPQHF
TRBV6-1	TRBJ1-1	NA	TRBD1	TGTGCCAGCAGGGGACAGGGGCGCAAAGCTTTCTTT	CASRGQGRKAFF
TRBV4-2	TRBJ2-7	NA	NA	TGTGCCAGCAGCCAAGAAGTGACAGAGTCCTACGAGCAGTACTTC	CASSQEVTESYEQYF
TRBV6-5	TRBJ1-1	few	NA	TGTGCCAGCAGAACAACAAAGAACACTGAAGCTTTCTTT	CASRTTKNTEAFF
TRBV10-2	TRBJ1-1	NA	TRBD1	TGCGCCAGCGGGGGGCAGGGGGCTAGTACTGAAGCTTTCTTT	CASGGQGASTEAFF
TRBV2	TRBJ1-3	NA	TRBD1	TGTGCCAGCAGTGAAGGTGCCAACAGGGGCTCTGGAAACACCATATATTTT	CASSEGANRGSGNTIYF
TRBV6-1	TRBJ2-1	NA	TRBD2	TGTGCCGCTGATAGCGGGAGGGATTACAATGAGCAGTTCTTC	CAADSGRDYNEQFF
TRBV7-3	TRBJ2-7	NA	TRBD1	TGTGCCAGCAGCTCAACAGGGGGCGGCTACGAGCAGTACTTC	CASSSTGGGYEQYF
TRBV19	TRBJ2-5	NA	TRBD2	TGTGCCAGTAGTATCCTAGCGGGGGGGTCGGCGGAGACCCAGTACTTC	CASSILAGGSAETQYF
TRBV28	TRBJ2-5	NA	TRBD2	TGTGCCAGCAGCCCCGGGGGGGAAGAGACCCAGTACTTC	CASSPGGEETQYF
TRBV6-5	TRBJ1-1	NA	NA	TGTGCCAGCAGTCCGGGGGGGGCAGGTAACACTGAAGCTTTCTTT	CASSPGGAGNTEAFF
TRBV7-6	TRBJ2-1	NA	TRBD2	TGTGCCAGCAGCCAAAGGGGGGGTAGCGGGAGGGGCTACAATGAGCAGTTCTTC	CASSQRGGSGRGYNEQFF
TRBV6-1	TRBJ1-4	NA	NA	TGTGCCAGCAGTGCCGGACAGTCAAATGAAAAACTGTTTTTT	CASSAGQSNEKLFF
TRBV7-6	TRBJ2-1	NA	TRBD1	TGTGCCAGCAGTAGTAACAGGGGGCTCAATGAGCAGTTCTTC	CASSSNRGLNEQFF
TRBV9	TRBJ2-5	NA	TRBD2	TGTGCCAGCAGCAAACACGGGACTAGCGGGAGGGGGACCCAGTACTTC	CASSKHGTSGRGTQYF
TRBV7-9	TRBJ1-1	NA	NA	TGTGCCAGCAGCTCCCGGGGAGGGGAAGCTTTCTTT	CASSSRGGEAFF
TRBV7-9	TRBJ1-4	NA	NA	TGTTCCAGCAGCTTAAATAGTGAAAAACTGTTTTTT	CSSSLNSEKLFF
TRBV6-1	TRBJ1-5	NA	NA	TGTGCCAGCAGTGAATTGCTAGGGGCTGGAGATCAGCCCCAGCATTTT	CASSELLGAGDQPQHF
TRBV27	TRBJ1-1	NA	TRBD1	TGTGCCAGCAGTTGGAAGGGGGCTACTGAAGCTTTCTTT	CASSWKGATEAFF
TRBV28	TRBJ2-1	NA	NA	TGTGCCAGCAGTTTAAGTTCCGGGATCCTCTACAATGAGCAGTTCTTC	CASSLSSGILYNEQFF
TRBV2	TRBJ2-7	once	NA	TGTGCCAGCAGTGACCCCTTTGAGGATACAATAGGATACTTC	CASSDPFEDTIGYF
TRBV4-1	TRBJ2-2	NA	TRBD1	TGCGCCAGCAGCCAAGATTCAGACAGGGGAAGGGAGCTGTTTTTT	CASSQDSDRGRELFF
TRBV7-9	TRBJ1-4	NA	NA	TGTGCCAGCAGCACGGGACCAAGCGGGGGCGAAAAACTGTTTTTT	CASSTGPSGGEKLFF
TRBV6-6	TRBJ1-6	once	NA	TGTGCCAGCAGACAGGACCGCTCCTATAATTCACCCCTCCACTTT	CASRQDRSYNSPLHF
TRBV7-8	TRBJ2-4	once	TRBD1	TGTGCCAGCAGCTCTGGACAGGGCGGAAACATTCAGTACTTC	CASSSGQGGNIQYF
TRBV6-5	TRBJ2-7	NA	TRBD2	TGTGCCAGCAGTTATACTAGCGGGGGGGCGGACGAGCAGTACTTC	CASSYTSGGADEQYF
TRBV7-9	TRBJ2-1	NA	TRBD2	TGTGCCAGCACCACGCTAGCGGGAGGTGTTAATGAGCAGTTCTTC	CASTTLAGGVNEQFF
TRBV9	TRBJ2-7	NA	TRBD1	TGTGCCAGCAGCGTAGGGGTAGGGGGACAGGGGAGATACGAGCAGTACTTC	CASSVGVGGQGRYEQYF
TRBV6-1	TRBJ2-7	NA	NA	TGTGCCAGCAGTGAGCGGGGGCCAGCGTTCGAGCAGTACTTC	CASSERGPAFEQYF
TRBV2	TRBJ2-1	NA	TRBD2	TGTGCCAGCAGTGAACAGCGGGGGGAGGTGAATGAGCAGTTCTTC	CASSEQRGEVNEQFF
TRBV7-9	TRBJ2-3	NA	NA	TGTGCCAGCAGCTTGGGCAGGGGGGGCACAGATACGCAGTATTTT	CASSLGRGGTDTQYF
TRBV25-1	TRBJ2-1	NA	TRBD1	TGTGCCAGCAGTGAATGGGACAGGGATCACAATGAGCAGTTCTTC	CASSEWDRDHNEQFF
TRBV15	TRBJ1-1	NA	NA	TGTGCCACCAGCAGAGACTCCAGGTTGACCACTGAAGCTTTCTTT	CATSRDSRLTTEAFF
TRBV27	TRBJ2-3	NA	NA	TGTGCCAGCAGTTTATGGGGGCTTAATTGGACAGATACGCAGTATTTT	CASSLWGLNWTDTQYF
TRBV5-1	TRBJ1-4	NA	NA	TGCGCCAGCAGCTTGGGAACGGAGGGTGGGGTCGAAAAACTGTTTTTT	CASSLGTEGGVEKLFF
TRBV6-5	TRBJ1-1	NA	TRBD1	TGTGCCAGCAGTGCGTGGACAGGCCTGAACACTGAAGCTTTCTTT	CASSAWTGLNTEAFF
TRBV4-2	TRBJ1-5	NA	TRBD1	TGTGCCAGCAGCCACGAGACAGGACAGGGGGCCGAGCAGCCCCAGCATTTT	CASSHETGQGAEQPQHF
TRBV19	TRBJ1-1	NA	NA	TGTGCCAGTAGTGGTATGGAGACAGGCATGAACACTGAAGCTTTCTTT	CASSGMETGMNTEAFF
TRBV5-1	TRBJ2-7	NA	NA	TGCGCCAGCAGCTATACAGGGGGGGTTGACGAGCAGTACTTC	CASSYTGGVDEQYF
TRBV2	TRBJ2-5	once	NA	TGTGCCAGCAGGTGGGCTGGGGAGACCCAGTACTTC	CASRWAGETQYF